These 19 T cell receptor beta chains originate from one sample sequenced in a study of blood T cell repertoires in COVID-19 (dated by TCRdb to the early 2020s). The method behind the library was the immunoSEQ multiplex PCR assay. In its TCRdb copy, this immuneACCESS table keeps in-frame sequences only and misses some clones. Where compared with another copy, unresolved V genes explain less than half of these, and the others have no known cause. The sample profile shows over 90,000 clones; approximately 79% of them were found once. Under 5% of the sample lies in the top ten. Specimen: peripheral blood. These TCRs come from a man between 65 and 80 years old with COVID-19, enrolled during active disease.

V is TRBV28 and J is TRBJ1-1; D gene uncertain. Per the germline V gene, CDR1 is MDHEN and CDR2 is SYDVKM. This CDR3 spans 13 amino acids. V lost 2 bases, J lost 3 bases, and 7 bases lay in between. This CDR3 reads CASSLVFHTEAFF. The CDR3 DNA reads as TGTGCCAGCAGTTTAGTATTTCACACTGAAGCTTTCTTT.

This chain uses TRBV19 with TRBJ1-5; 10 bases fit TRBD1. The germline gives CDR1 LNHDA, CDR2 SQIVND (reference sequence). The CDR3 spans 18 residues. The junction had 14 bases not matched to a gene; V was cut back by 3 bases and J by 6 bases. Here the CDR3 reads CASSMSGQGRGFSQPQHF. CDR3 nucleotide sequence: TGTGCCAGTAGTATGTCGGGACAGGGGAGGGGTTTCTCTCAGCCCCAGCATTTT.

The V and J genes are TRBV5-4 and TRBJ2-3; 8 bases agree with TRBD2. Germline V gene data show CDR1 as SGHNT and CDR2 as YYREEE (reference sequence). V gave up 4 bases and J gave up 3 bases; unmatched junction bases: 4. This CDR3 region has 14 residues. The CDR3 DNA reads as TGTGCCAGCAGCCGGGAGGGCCTAACAGATACGCAGTATTTT. Residues: CASSREGLTDTQYF. Drawing the rest from reference TRBV5-4 and TRBJ2-3, the complete variable domain is ETGVTQSPTHLIKTRGQQVTLRCSSQSGHNTVSWYQQALGQGPQFIFQYYREEENGRGNFPPRFSGLQFPNYSSELNVNALELDDSALYLCASSREGLTDTQYFGPGTRLTVL.

J is TRBJ2-1 and V is TRBV3-1 (or the pseudogene TRBV3-2); D gene ambiguous. The CDR3 extends over 13 amino acids. V was shortened by 1 base and J by 7 bases, with 8 bases between the two germline ends. Germline CDR1 and CDR2: LGHDT and YNNKEL (reference sequence). CDR3 DNA sequence: TGTGCCAGCAGCCAAGCTATCAGGAATGAGCAGTTCTTC. Residues: CASSQAIRNEQFF.

The J gene is TRBJ2-7, the V gene TRBV4-3; a possible D gene is TRBD1 (6 bases). The V end lost 1 base, the J end lost 4 bases, and 11 bases lay between the germline ends. The V gene's germline CDR1 is LGHNA and CDR2 YSLEER. This CDR3 has 14 amino acids. CDR3 amino acids: CASSQARGPYEQYF. The CDR3 DNA reads TGCGCCAGCAGCCAAGCCAGGGGACCTTACGAGCAGTACTTC.

The chain combines TRBV29-1 with TRBJ1-1; possible D gene TRBD1, 5 bases. The CDR3 totals 12 residues. V shed 6 bases and J shed 1 base, with 9 bases lying between them. Germline CDR1 and CDR2: SQVTM and ANQGSEA. The CDR3: CSVLQGNTEAFF. CDR3 DNA sequence: TGCAGCGTCCTCCAGGGGAACACTGAAGCTTTCTTT.

The chain has TRBV30 and TRBJ1-2; weak D call: TRBD1 (5 bases). Germline assignment: CDR1 GTSNPN and CDR2 SVGIG (reference sequence). CDR3 length: 13 amino acids. V was cut by 2 bases and J by 8 bases, with 15 bases left in between. CDR3 sequence reads: CAWSMRTFEGYTF. The CDR3 DNA follows: TGTGCCTGGAGTATGAGGACATTTGAGGGCTACACCTTC. The full variable domain, completed using reference TRBV30 and TRBJ1-2, is SQTIHQWPATLVQPVGSPLSLECTVEGTSNPNLYWYRQAAGRGLQLLFYSVGIGQISSEVPQNLSASRPQDRQFILSSKKLLLSDSGFYLCAWSMRTFEGYTFGSGTRLTVV.

This chain uses TRBV29-1 with TRBJ1-1; D might be TRBD1 (6 bases). CDR3 size: 15 residues. The germline CDR1 and CDR2 sequences are SQVTM and ANQGSEA. The ends were cut back, 7 bases at V and 6 bases at J, with 24 bases in the middle. The CDR3 DNA reads as TGCAGCGCGCGAGCCCGCGGGGGGGCGCACGCTGAAGCTTTCTTT. It specifies CSARARGGAHAEAFF.

The chain combines TRBV14 with TRBJ2-3, with TRBD2 matching over 10 bases. This CDR3 region has 14 residues. The V and J ends lost 4 bases and 3 bases, in that order; junction bases with no gene match: 1. Germline-derived CDR1 and CDR2 are SGHDN and FVKESK. CDR3 amino acids: CASSPGLATDTQYF. The CDR3, as DNA: TGTGCCAGCAGCCCGGGACTAGCGACAGATACGCAGTATTTT.

The chain joins TRBV12-3 or TRBV12-4 to TRBJ2-7, with a weak D call TRBD2 (5 bases). There are 11 residues in the CDR3. Trimming shortened V by 8 bases and J by 3 bases, and 8 bases separated the two germline ends. CDR3 loop: CASGSGYEQYF. CDR3 nucleotides: TGTGCCAGCGGGAGCGGCTACGAGCAGTACTTC.

The chain links TRBV9 to TRBJ2-5, with 7 positions matching TRBD2. Germline V gene data show CDR1 as SGDLS and CDR2 as YYNGEE. This CDR3 region has 16 residues. J gave up 5 bases and V 0 bases, and 10 bases lay outside the gene matches. The DNA of the CDR3 is TGTGCCAGCAGCGTAGGACCCCAGGGAGGGTCGGAGACCCAGTACTTC. It is translated as CASSVGPQGGSETQYF.

The chain uses TRBV5-1 and TRBJ1-2; D remains ambiguous. Germline-derived CDR1 and CDR2 are SGHRS and YFSETQ. The CDR3 runs to 15 residues. V dropped 4 bases and J dropped 6 bases, with 19 bases sitting between them. The CDR3 loop is CASSRSSGVSDGYTF. The DNA of the CDR3 is TGCGCCAGCAGCCGATCCTCCGGGGTTTCGGATGGCTACACCTTC.

The chain has TRBV24-1 and TRBJ2-3; D gene unclear. Germline V gene lookup returns CDR1 KGHDR and CDR2 SFDVKD. The CDR3 loop spans 16 amino acids. Trimming stripped 1 base from V and 6 bases from J, with 16 bases between. As DNA, the CDR3 is TGTGCCACCAGTGATTTTCGAACGGCGGCGAGGGATACGCAGTATTTT. It encodes CATSDFRTAARDTQYF.

The chain links TRBV9 to TRBJ2-3; 12 bases map to TRBD2. This CDR3 has 16 amino acids. V lost 3 bases and J lost 6; bases outside the gene matches: 8. Germline loops: CDR1 SGDLS, CDR2 YYNGEE. The DNA of the CDR3 is TGTGCCAGCAGCGGCCGACTAGCGGGGGTCGGGGATACGCAGTATTTT. This translates into CASSGRLAGVGDTQYF.

The gene calls are TRBV9 and TRBJ2-1, with TRBD2 matching 12 bases. Germline V lookup: CDR1 SGDLS, CDR2 YYNGEE. This CDR3 region has 20 residues. The J segment lost 0 bases and the V segment lost 3 bases, leaving 13 bases of the junction unmatched. CDR3 protein: CASSARLRTSGISSYNEQFF. Written as DNA, the CDR3 is TGTGCCAGCAGCGCCAGACTTCGGACTAGCGGGATAAGCTCCTACAATGAGCAGTTCTTC.

This rearrangement joins TRBV5-4 to TRBJ1-2; no reliable D call. The CDR3 has 15 amino acids. Trimming removed 1 base from V and 0 bases from J, with 10 bases in between. Per germline, CDR1 SGHNT and CDR2 YYREEE (reference sequence). CDR3 sequence reads: CASSLSAEANYGYTF. Here the CDR3 DNA reads TGTGCCAGCAGCTTGTCTGCGGAAGCTAACTATGGCTACACCTTC.

The V and J genes are TRBV7-2 and TRBJ2-7, with no clear D. There are 16 residues in the CDR3. CDR1 and CDR2 from the germline V gene are SGHTA and FQGNSA. Trimming shortened V by 5 bases and J by 1 base, and 18 bases separated the two germline ends. Here the CDR3 reads CASSPYPQASSYEQYF. The CDR3 DNA reads TGTGCCAGCAGCCCCTATCCCCAGGCTTCGTCCTACGAGCAGTACTTC.

This sequence joins TRBV19 and TRBJ2-5; D uncertain. The CDR3 covers 13 residues. Germline V gene data show CDR1 as LNHDA and CDR2 as SQIVND (reference sequence). Trimming shortened V by 1 base and J by 2 bases, and 5 bases separated the two germline ends. CDR3 nucleotide sequence: TGTGCCAGTAGTATAGGGCAGCAAGAGACCCAGTACTTC. This codes for CASSIGQQETQYF.

This chain links TRBV6-2 or TRBV6-3 with TRBJ2-1; 10 nucleotides agree with TRBD1. Germline lookup yields CDR1 MNHEY and CDR2 SVGEGT. The length of the CDR3 is 15 residues. After removal of 5 bases from V and 5 bases from J, the junction contained 6 bases not matched to a gene. The CDR3 DNA follows: TGTGCCAGCAGTCAAACCGGGACAGGGGACAATGAGCAGTTCTTC. Its translation is CASSQTGTGDNEQFF.